A single T cell receptor beta chain is shown here with its context. Its antigen is unidentified. From germline, CDR1 is MNHNS and CDR2 SASEGT. This CDR3 is 14 amino acids long. The V segment lost 11 bases and the J segment 1 base; nucleotides outside the gene matches: 7. The data belong to a study of cytomegalovirus exposure and HLA in healthy donors. Findings and limits, study-wide: In a later analysis, most CMV-associated TCR beta chains appeared HLA-restricted.

Both 60 Vbeta primers and 13 Jbeta primers went into the PCR. Some clones are missing from TCRdb's copy, which holds only in-frame ones; the method was immunoSEQ multiplex PCR. The sample includes 150,000 to 250,000 clones, 85% of them seen just once. The chain is built from TRBV6-1 and TRBJ2-5, with 10 bases that match TRBD1. The sequence derives from a woman aged 50 to 60 in good health and CMV-seronegative. The sequenced material came from PBMCs. CDR3 residues: CAAPGTGVQETQYF. The DNA for the CDR3 is TGTGCCGCCCCCGGGACAGGGGTCCAAGAGACCCAGTACTTC.